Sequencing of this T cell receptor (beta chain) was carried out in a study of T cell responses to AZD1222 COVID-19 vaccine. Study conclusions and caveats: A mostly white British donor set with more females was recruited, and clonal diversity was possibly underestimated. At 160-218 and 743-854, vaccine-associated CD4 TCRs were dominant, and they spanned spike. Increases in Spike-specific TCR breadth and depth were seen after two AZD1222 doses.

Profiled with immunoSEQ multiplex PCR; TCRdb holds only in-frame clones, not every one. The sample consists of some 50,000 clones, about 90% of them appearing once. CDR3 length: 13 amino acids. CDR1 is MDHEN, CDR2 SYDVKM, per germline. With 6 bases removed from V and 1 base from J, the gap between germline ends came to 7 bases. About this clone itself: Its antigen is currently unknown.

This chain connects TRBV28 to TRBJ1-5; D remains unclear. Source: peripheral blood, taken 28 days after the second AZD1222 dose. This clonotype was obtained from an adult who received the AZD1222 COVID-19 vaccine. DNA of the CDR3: TGTGCCAGCAGGTGGGGAAGCAATCAGCCCCAGCATTTT. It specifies CASRWGSNQPQHF.